These 15 T cell receptor beta chains were sequenced from one sample in a study of blood T cell repertoires in COVID-19 (dated by TCRdb to between 2020 and 2021). The library came from the immunoSEQ multiplex PCR assay. As stored in TCRdb, this immuneACCESS dataset retains in-frame rearrangements with V and J assigned. A fraction of the clones does not appear; measured against another copy, unresolved V genes explain less than half of the discrepancy, and the remainder lacks a known reason. The sample has under 70,000 clones on record, 88% of them singletons. The leading ten clones occupy around two fifths of the sample. Sequenced: peripheral blood. These receptors were obtained from a woman between 55 and 75 years old with COVID-19, enrolled during active disease.

The chain couples TRBV5-4 to TRBJ2-2; tentative D call: TRBD1 (5 bases). Looked up from germline, CDR1 is SGHNT and CDR2 is YYREEE (reference sequence). The CDR3 covers 15 residues. Trimming took 0 bases from V and 4 from J, leaving 10 bases between them. The CDR3 loop is CASSLAQGGTGELFF. In DNA, the CDR3 is TGTGCCAGCAGCTTGGCGCAGGGTGGCACCGGGGAGCTGTTTTTT.

This clone has just a few counts. This CDR3 is CASSLEYREDQPQHF. CDR3 bases: TGTGCCAGCAGCTTAGAATACAGGGAAGATCAGCCCCAGCATTTT. This rearrangement joins TRBV7-2 to TRBJ1-5; D perhaps matches TRBD1 (6 bases). CDR1 and CDR2 from the germline V gene are SGHTA and FQGNSA. Trimming shortened V by 1 base and J by 5 bases, and 12 bases separated the two germline ends. The CDR3 spans 15 residues.

In its sample, this clone was seen once. The chain combines TRBV18 with TRBJ2-3; 7 bases are a match to TRBD1. Germline values: CDR1 KGHSH, CDR2 LQKENI. CDR3 size: 13 residues. J gave up 5 bases and V 6 bases, and 5 bases lay outside the gene matches. The CDR3 protein is CASSPQGEDTQYF. DNA for the CDR3: TGTGCCAGCTCGCCTCAGGGGGAAGATACGCAGTATTTT. Based on the CDR3 plus reference TRBV18 and TRBJ2-3, the full variable domain is NAGVMQNPRHLVRRRGQEARLRCSPMKGHSHVYWYRQLPEEGLKFMVYLQKENIIDESGMPKERFSAEFPKEGPSILRIQQVVRGDSAAYFCASSPQGEDTQYFGPGTRLTVL.

This chain uses TRBV19 with TRBJ2-4; TRBD2 might be the D (5 bases). The V end was cut by 4 bases, the J end by 4 bases, with 11 bases between. This CDR3 has 14 amino acids. Germline lookup yields CDR1 LNHDA and CDR2 SQIVND (reference sequence). CDR3 DNA sequence: TGTGCCAGTAGTAGTATCGGGGAGAAAAACATTCAGTACTTC. Protein sequence: CASSSIGEKNIQYF.

The chain employs TRBV7-2 and TRBJ1-2; no firm D call. The CDR3 has 15 amino acids. Germline loops: CDR1 SGHTA, CDR2 FQGNSA. Trimming cost V 4 bases and J 5 bases, with 17 bases left between them. DNA of the CDR3: TGTGCCAGCAGCTCTGGCCGAGGGAGCCCATATGGCTACACCTTC. This translates into CASSSGRGSPYGYTF.

In DNA, the CDR3 is TGTGCCAGCAGCACCCGAAGCGACGGAGGAACTAATGAAAAACTGTTTTTT. It is translated as CASSTRSDGGTNEKLFF. The chain employs TRBV5-6 and TRBJ1-4; D gene uncertain. V lost 4 bases to trimming and J lost 1 base, with 17 bases between them. Germline V gene data show CDR1 as SGHDT and CDR2 as YYEEEE. This CDR3 has 17 amino acids.

This chain links TRBV27 with TRBJ1-5, with 9 bases fitting TRBD1. J lost 3 bases, V lost 4 bases, and 7 bases had no gene match. CDR3 size: 16 residues. Germline CDR1 is MNHEY and CDR2 is SMNVEV (reference sequence). CDR3 amino acids: CASSSTWTGVNQPQHF. CDR3 nucleotide sequence: TGTGCCAGCAGTTCCACCTGGACAGGGGTCAATCAGCCCCAGCATTTT.

The rearrangement links TRBV27 to TRBJ2-5, with TRBD1 as a possible D gene (6 bases). The CDR3 totals 13 residues. V was pared by 4 bases and J by 2 bases, with 8 bases between. CDR1 and CDR2 (germline): MNHEY, SMNVEV (reference sequence). The CDR3 spells CASSWTAQETQYF. The CDR3 DNA reads as TGTGCCAGCAGTTGGACAGCGCAAGAGACCCAGTACTTC.

The V and J genes are TRBV6-2 or TRBV6-3 and TRBJ2-3; the match to TRBD2 covers 10 bases. V dropped 5 bases and J dropped 4; count of bases not matched to a gene: 3. Germline CDR1 reads MNHEY; CDR2 reads SVGEGT. The CDR3 has 14 residues. Written as DNA, the CDR3 is TGTGCCAGCAGTCTAGCGGGAGCCCCAGATACGCAGTATTTT. Its translation: CASSLAGAPDTQYF.

This chain links TRBV6-5 with TRBJ2-7, with 7 bases matching TRBD2. The CDR3 totals 15 residues. Germline V gene data show CDR1 as MNHEY and CDR2 as SVGAGI. J gave up 1 base and V 5 bases, and 8 bases lay outside the gene matches. The CDR3 sequence: CASSSPGGSSYEQYF. The CDR3 DNA follows: TGTGCCAGCAGTAGTCCTGGCGGGAGTTCCTACGAGCAGTACTTC.

This chain uses TRBV16 with TRBJ2-1; D perhaps matches TRBD2 (7 bases). Germline CDR1 KGHSY, CDR2 FQNENV. The CDR3 contains 17 residues. Trimming shortened V by 1 base and J by 2 bases, and 15 bases separated the two germline ends. The CDR3 nucleotides are TGTGCCAGCAGCCAATGGGGGGGCGGGACGGCCTACAATGAGCAGTTCTTC. Translation gives CASSQWGGGTAYNEQFF.

V and J are TRBV27 and TRBJ1-3; no clear D gene. Between the trimmed V and J ends, which lost 3 bases and 0 bases, there was a span of 3 bases. Germline CDR1 and CDR2: MNHEY and SMNVEV (reference sequence). The CDR3 is made up of 13 amino acids. The CDR3: CASSFRSGNTIYF. CDR3 nucleotides: TGTGCCAGCAGTTTCCGCTCTGGAAACACCATATATTTT.

The V call is TRBV4-1, the J call TRBJ1-2, with a tentative D call TRBD1 (5 bases). The CDR3 spans 15 residues. Germline V gene data show CDR1 as MGHRA and CDR2 as YSYEKL. With 2 bases removed from V and 3 bases from J, the gap between germline ends came to 13 bases. The CDR3 DNA sequence: TGCGCCAGCAGCCAACCCCGACAGTCCCACTATGGCTACACCTTC. Translating it yields CASSQPRQSHYGYTF.

This chain uses TRBV6-5 with TRBJ1-3; the match to TRBD1 covers 7 bases. The CDR3 extends over 11 amino acids. The J segment lost 9 bases and the V segment lost 7 bases, leaving 3 bases of the junction unmatched. Germline values: CDR1 MNHEY, CDR2 SVGAGI. Written as DNA, the CDR3 is TGTGCCAGCAAGTCAGGGGGCACCATATATTTT. This codes for CASKSGGTIYF.

The chain has TRBV7-8 and TRBJ1-5; the match to TRBD1 covers 8 bases. There are 15 residues in the CDR3. CDR1 and CDR2 (germline): SGHVS, FQNEAQ. Trimming cost V 4 bases and J 5 bases; bases outside gene matches: 7. The CDR3 loop reads CASSSLGTGDQPQHF. The CDR3 DNA reads as TGTGCCAGCAGCTCGCTGGGGACAGGTGATCAGCCCCAGCATTTT.